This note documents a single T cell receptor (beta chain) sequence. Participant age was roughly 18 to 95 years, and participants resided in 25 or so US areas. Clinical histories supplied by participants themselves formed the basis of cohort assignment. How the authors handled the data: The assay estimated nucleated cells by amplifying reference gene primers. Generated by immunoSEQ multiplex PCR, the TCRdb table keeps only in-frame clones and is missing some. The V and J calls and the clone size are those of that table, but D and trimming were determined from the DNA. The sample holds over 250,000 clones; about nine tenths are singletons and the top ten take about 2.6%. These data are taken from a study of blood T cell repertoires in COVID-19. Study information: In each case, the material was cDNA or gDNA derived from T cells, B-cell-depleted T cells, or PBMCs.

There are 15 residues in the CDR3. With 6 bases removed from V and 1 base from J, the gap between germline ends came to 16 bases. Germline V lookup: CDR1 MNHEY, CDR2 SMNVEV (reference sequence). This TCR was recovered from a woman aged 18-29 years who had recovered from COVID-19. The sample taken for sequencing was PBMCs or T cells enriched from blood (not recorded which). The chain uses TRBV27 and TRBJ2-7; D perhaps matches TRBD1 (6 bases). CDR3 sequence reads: CASSPLGTPSYEQYF. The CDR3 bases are TGTGCCAGCAGCCCGCTCGGGACACCATCCTACGAGCAGTACTTC.